Sequencing of this T cell receptor beta chain was carried out in a study of human T cells and chemical hapten exposure. Study-level information: Patch testing was performed with 0.01% DPC on the upper back, with reading at 6 days. TCR yields per sample varied, mainly owing to small pooled library volume differences.

This clonotype was seen many times. TCRdb re-called the RACE reads through MiXCR, storing one row per CDR3 protein. The repertoire consists of 65,000 to 70,000 distinct CDR3 sequences, with about a tenth occurring once and the leading ten covering 5% to 5.5%. Regarding time point: pre-sensitization, week 0. Treatment meaning: therapeutic diphenylcyclopropenone sensitization with weekly scalp DPC. Sample donors consisted of patients with alopecia, aged 18 to 70 years, who were suitable for DPC. The V end lost 6 bases, the J end lost 1 base, and 12 bases lay between the germline ends. The CDR3 is 14 residues long.

This chain connects TRBV12-3 or TRBV12-4 to TRBJ1-1, with D uncertain. The sequence derives from a woman in her forties or fifties with alopecia areata. Some clones in this sample may be carry-over from other donors' samples. Material: whole blood, obtained in connection with sensitization to the hapten diphenylcyclopropenone (DPC). The CDR3 protein is CASSHGVPNTEAFF. The CDR3 region has the DNA TGTGCCAGCAGCCACGGGGTTCCGAACACTGAAGCTTTCTTT.